Below, one T cell receptor beta chain is given with its context. This clone was counted only a few times. No cognate antigen has been identified for it. Per-base qualities were not stored, and no clone one base away is much larger. The data stem from a study of T cell responses to AZD1222 COVID-19 vaccine (dated by TCRdb to the early 2020s). Background on the whole study: AZD1222 recipients given second doses at about 4 weeks or at about 12 weeks were pooled, since spike-specific TCR depth and breadth were not found to differ between the two schedules. TCR sequencing covered 233 trial participants: 200 to 220 given two doses of AZD1222 and some 25 given two doses of MenACWY control vaccine. Enrollment into the trials was organized by age into subgroups of 18-55, 56-69 and 70-plus years, and those subgroups contained roughly 140, 27 and 60 TCR-sequenced participants, respectively.

Broader findings and caveats from the paper: Reportedly, close to half of the unique spike-specific TCRs recognized epitopes lying outside the regions that are mutated in the B.1.351 and B.1.1.7 variants. Because no samples from the day 14 peak response were available, repertoires could be characterized only after the peak T cell response. Only five to seven AZD1222 recipients were SARS-CoV-2 seropositive at baseline, limiting conclusions about previously exposed vaccinees. Participants were mostly white British, with more females than males. The authors suggested clonal diversity may have been underestimated. CD4 TCRs associated with the vaccine covered the entire spike protein, and the dominant responses were in regions 160-218 and 743-854. The 56-69-year group was small, and its depth increase did not reach significance, likely because of low power. A significant rise in spike-specific TCR breadth and depth was observed after two AZD1222 doses relative to day 0 and relative to MenACWY recipients.

The CDR3 regions of human TCRbeta chains were analyzed by immunosequencing. In the authors' own workflow: Repertoire TCRs were checked for matches against a reference library of SARS-CoV-2-specific TCRs that had been generated using the MIRA antigen-specificity platform. Breadth meant the fraction of unique TCRs that were SARS-CoV-2-associated, whereas depth meant the fraction of total T cells that were SARS-CoV-2-associated. Using the MIRA data, each spike-specific TCR was mapped to the spike region that the TCR reacts to and placed in a CD4 or CD8 class. Log10-transformed breadth and depth values were compared by one-way ANOVA with Sidak's multiple comparisons tests. Not all clones reach the TCRdb copy of this immuneACCESS table, which keeps in-frame sequences only. Checked studies attribute under half of the gap to unresolved V genes and leave the rest unexplained. For V, J and clone size, that table is used; D and trimming come from the DNA. The sample profile shows some 130,000 clones; about four fifths of them were found once. The biggest ten clones account for 4.1% of the sample.

The time point tag for this specimen amounts to: baseline before first vaccination. Vaccinee samples were obtained from the UK trials COV001 and COV002, which included a single-blind randomized controlled phase 2/3 trial of AZD1222 (ChAdOx1 nCoV-19) in healthy adults. For TCRbeta chain sequencing, PBMC samples were collected from trial participants at day 0 and at day 28 after the second dose. The germline V gene sets CDR1 to SGHDT and CDR2 to YYEEEE. The CDR3 sequence holds 17 residues, the cysteine and phenylalanine included. Of the read, only the CDR3 DNA is kept; its 51 bases are in frame from base 1. Unmatched junction bases come to 10, with V trimmed by 3 bases and J by 3 bases.

Sequences were derived from peripheral blood, sampled on day 0 of AZD1222 vaccination. The chain employs TRBV5-6 and TRBJ2-3; 10 bases in between match TRBD1. This clonotype was sampled from an adult in good health. The DNA sequence is as follows: TGTGCCAGCAGCTCCCCGTTAGACAGGGGGCTAACAGATACGCAGTATTTT. It translates as CASSSPLDRGLTDTQYF.